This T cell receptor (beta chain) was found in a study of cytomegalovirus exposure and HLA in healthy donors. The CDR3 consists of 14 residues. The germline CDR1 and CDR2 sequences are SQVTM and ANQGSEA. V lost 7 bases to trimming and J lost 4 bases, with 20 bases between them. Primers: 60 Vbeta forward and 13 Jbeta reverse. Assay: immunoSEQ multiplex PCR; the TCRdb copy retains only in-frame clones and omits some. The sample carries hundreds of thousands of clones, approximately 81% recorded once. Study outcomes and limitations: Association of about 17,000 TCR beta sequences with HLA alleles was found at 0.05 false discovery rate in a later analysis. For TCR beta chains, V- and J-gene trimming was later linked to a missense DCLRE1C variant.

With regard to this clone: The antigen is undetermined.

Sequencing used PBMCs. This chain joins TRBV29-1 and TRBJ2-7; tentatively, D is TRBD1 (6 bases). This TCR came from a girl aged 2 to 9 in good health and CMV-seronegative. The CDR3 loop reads CSAGWFGTSYEQYF. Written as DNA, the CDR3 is TGCAGCGCCGGGTGGTTCGGGACATCATACGAGCAGTACTTC.